Listed below are T cell receptor beta chains from one sample, sequenced in a study of T cell changes during pregnancy in multiple sclerosis. Measured with immunoSEQ multiplex PCR; TCRdb has only the in-frame clones, and not every one. The data show tens of thousands of clones, with 88% seen just once and under 7.5% held by the top ten. The material sequenced was CD8+ T cells from peripheral blood mononuclear cells, taken in the third trimester of pregnancy. The receptors derive from a female donor with multiple sclerosis, enrolled in a pregnancy study. Each CDR3 is given with its conserved first and last residue. D genes are given only for firm matches. Size is stated for part of the rows, as once, few or many counts, or as a class when the clone is expanded.

J: TRBJ1-3
V: TRBV2
size: -
D: TRBD1
CDR3: CASTPQGAGNTIYF
DNA: TGTGCCAGCACCCCTCAGGGGGCGGGAAACACCATATATTTT

J: TRBJ1-6
V: TRBV7-3
size: -
D: TRBD1
CDR3: CASSPTGVRDVSLTPLHF
DNA: TGTGCCAGCAGCCCAACAGGGGTTAGGGATGTATCGTTAACACCCCTCCACTTT

J: TRBJ2-1
V: TRBV7-3
size: -
D: TRBD2
CDR3: CASSLTGGGASEQFF
DNA: TGTGCCAGCAGCTTAACGGGCGGGGGGGCCTCTGAGCAGTTCTTC

J: TRBJ2-7
V: TRBV11-2
size: -
D: TRBD1
CDR3: CASSSRTGVTYEQYF
DNA: TGTGCCAGCAGCTCCCGGACAGGCGTTACATACGAGCAGTACTTC

J: TRBJ1-1
V: TRBV7-9
size: -
D: TRBD1
CDR3: CASSWGQGSEAFF
DNA: TGTGCCAGCAGCTGGGGACAGGGGTCTGAAGCTTTCTTT

J: TRBJ2-1
V: TRBV9
size: -
D: TRBD1
CDR3: CASSVVAGTGVEQFF
DNA: TGTGCCAGCAGCGTAGTAGCCGGGACAGGGGTTGAGCAGTTCTTC

J: TRBJ1-2
V: TRBV5-1
size: -
D: TRBD1
CDR3: CASSLLGTDYGYTF
DNA: TGCGCCAGCAGCTTGTTGGGGACAGACTATGGCTACACCTTC

J: TRBJ1-2
V: TRBV6-4
size: -
D: -
CDR3: CASSARGRDGYTF
DNA: TGTGCCAGCAGTGCAAGAGGGAGGGACGGCTACACCTTC

J: TRBJ1-4
V: TRBV27
size: -
D: TRBD1
CDR3: CASSYIGTGVEKLFF
DNA: TGTGCCAGCAGTTATATCGGGACAGGGGTGGAAAAACTGTTTTTT

J: TRBJ1-3
V: TRBV7-2
size: -
D: -
CDR3: CASSFPKLGRLSDTIYF
DNA: TGTGCCAGCAGCTTTCCAAAACTAGGAAGGCTCTCAGACACCATATATTTT

J: TRBJ1-1
V: TRBV28
size: -
D: -
CDR3: CASSLRRSALNTEAFF
DNA: TGTGCCAGCAGTTTGAGGAGGTCGGCTTTGAACACTGAAGCTTTCTTT

J: TRBJ2-7
V: TRBV10-3
size: once
D: TRBD2
CDR3: CAISEFNGGAVSHEQYF
DNA: TGTGCCATCAGTGAGTTCAACGGGGGGGCCGTCTCCCACGAGCAGTACTTC

J: TRBJ1-6
V: TRBV5-6
size: -
D: TRBD1
CDR3: CASSLGTGVNSPLHF
DNA: TGTGCCAGCAGCTTAGGGACAGGGGTTAATTCACCCCTCCACTTT

J: TRBJ2-7
V: TRBV19
size: -
D: -
CDR3: CASSIDRDSASFYEQYF
DNA: TGTGCCAGTAGTATAGATCGAGACAGCGCCTCGTTCTACGAGCAGTACTTC

J: TRBJ2-7
V: TRBV2
size: few
D: -
CDR3: CASSEAVAYEQYF
DNA: TGTGCCAGCAGTGAGGCAGTTGCCTACGAGCAGTACTTC

J: TRBJ1-3
V: TRBV6-5
size: -
D: -
CDR3: CASRDGQYSGNTIYF
DNA: TGTGCCAGCAGAGACGGACAGTACTCTGGAAACACCATATATTTT

J: TRBJ2-7
V: TRBV4-3
size: -
D: TRBD1
CDR3: CASSQGPGQGTYEQYF
DNA: TGCGCCAGCAGCCAGGGGCCGGGACAGGGGACCTACGAGCAGTACTTC

J: TRBJ2-7
V: TRBV6-5
size: -
D: TRBD1
CDR3: CASSYSQGDRSYEQYF
DNA: TGTGCCAGCAGTTACTCACAGGGGGACAGATCCTACGAGCAGTACTTC

J: TRBJ1-1
V: TRBV7-6
size: -
D: TRBD1
CDR3: CASRGGQGAKAFF
DNA: TGTGCCAGCAGGGGTGGACAGGGAGCGAAAGCTTTCTTT

J: TRBJ2-7
V: TRBV29-1
size: -
D: TRBD1
CDR3: CSVGTGTTYEQYF
DNA: TGCAGCGTCGGGACAGGGACAACCTACGAGCAGTACTTC

J: TRBJ1-1
V: TRBV7-9
size: once
D: TRBD1
CDR3: CASSPTTGFGLEAFF
DNA: TGTGCCAGCAGCCCTACGACAGGGTTCGGCCTTGAAGCTTTCTTT

J: TRBJ2-3
V: TRBV4-1
size: -
D: TRBD2
CDR3: CASSPGLAKSTDTQYF
DNA: TGCGCCAGCAGCCCAGGACTAGCTAAAAGCACAGATACGCAGTATTTT

J: TRBJ1-2
V: TRBV6-6
size: -
D: -
CDR3: CASTRGAINYGYTF
DNA: TGTGCCAGCACCCGTGGGGCTATTAACTATGGCTACACCTTC

J: TRBJ2-3
V: TRBV21-1
size: -
D: -
CDR3: CASSKAGRGGTDTQYF
DNA: TGTGCCAGCAGCAAAGCCGGGAGGGGGGGGACAGATACGCAGTATTTT

J: TRBJ2-3
V: TRBV9
size: few
D: -
CDR3: CASSVEVRTSTDTQYF
DNA: TGTGCCAGCAGCGTAGAGGTCAGGACTAGCACAGATACGCAGTATTTT

J: TRBJ2-3
V: TRBV7-2
size: once
D: -
CDR3: CASSLDGARGGTDTQYF
DNA: TGTGCCAGCAGCTTAGATGGGGCCCGCGGGGGCACAGATACGCAGTATTTT

J: TRBJ1-2
V: TRBV9
size: -
D: TRBD1
CDR3: CASSVDGQGFHYGYTF
DNA: TGTGCCAGCAGCGTAGACGGACAGGGTTTTCACTATGGCTACACCTTC

J: TRBJ1-1
V: TRBV27
size: -
D: -
CDR3: CASSFRGLGTEAFF
DNA: TGTGCCAGCAGTTTCAGGGGATTGGGCACTGAAGCTTTCTTT

J: TRBJ1-5
V: TRBV27
size: -
D: -
CDR3: CASSFSRDQPQHF
DNA: TGTGCCAGCAGCTTCAGTCGGGATCAGCCCCAGCATTTT